This T cell receptor (beta chain) was sequenced in a study of blood T cell repertoires in COVID-19. Across the study: Both acute and convalescent COVID-19 samples were obtained from the United States, Italy and Spain. Nucleic acid was either cDNA or gDNA, and it came from T cells, B-cell-depleted T cells, or PBMCs.

Germline CDR1 and CDR2: SGHAT and FQDESV (reference sequence). The CDR3 extends over 14 amino acids. V shed 4 bases, J shed 0 bases, and the junction held 1 base outside the gene matches. Source study methods: The authors estimated nucleated cell counts from reference gene primer amplification. Sequencing was performed with immunoSEQ multiplex PCR; in TCRdb, only in-frame clones are kept and a portion is missing. The V and J calls and the clone size are those of that table, but D and trimming were determined from the DNA. The data hold around 270,000 clones, with 85% to 90% observed a single time. Sequencing used peripheral blood. The sequence was collected from a man between 40 and 49 years old with acute or convalescent COVID-19. The chain links TRBV11-1 to TRBJ2-3; the match to TRBD1 covers 7 bases. CDR3 amino acids: CASSSGQSTDTQYF. DNA of the CDR3: TGTGCCAGCAGCTCGGGACAGAGCACAGATACGCAGTATTTT.